A selection of T cell receptor beta chains follows, all from one sample in a study of blood T cell repertoires in COVID-19. Produced via immunoSEQ multiplex PCR; TCRdb's table is partial and in-frame only. The sample carries some 520,000 clones, 75% to 90% recorded once. Sequenced: peripheral blood. The receptors shown here come from a man between 18 and 29 years old with COVID-19, enrolled during active disease. Both conserved end residues are part of each CDR3. Each record gives: V gene, clone size, J gene, D gene, CDR3 length, CDR3 DNA, CDR3 protein. The D gene is left open where the match is weak. The size of a clone is reported for some rows only, either as once, few or many, or as a class for expanded clones.

V gene: TRBV21-1; clone size: -; J gene: TRBJ2-7; D gene: -; CDR3 length: 12; CDR3 DNA: TGTGCCAGCCGTGTTCCGCCCAGAGGGCAGTACTTC; CDR3 protein: CASRVPPRGQYF
V gene: TRBV3-1/TRBV3-2; clone size: few; J gene: TRBJ1-2; D gene: -; CDR3 length: 13; CDR3 DNA: TGTGCCAGCAGTAAAACGGGGGTTGGGGGCTACACCTTC; CDR3 protein: CASSKTGVGGYTF
V gene: TRBV6-6; clone size: -; J gene: TRBJ2-7; D gene: TRBD1; CDR3 length: 15; CDR3 DNA: TGTGCCAGCAGGCCGCCGGGACAGGGAATTCACGAGCAGTACTTC; CDR3 protein: CASRPPGQGIHEQYF
V gene: TRBV5-6; clone size: -; J gene: TRBJ2-2; D gene: -; CDR3 length: 16; CDR3 DNA: TGTGCCAGCAGCTTGGGTACTGCACCGAACACCGGGGAGCTGTTTTTT; CDR3 protein: CASSLGTAPNTGELFF
V gene: TRBV2; clone size: -; J gene: TRBJ2-1; D gene: TRBD2; CDR3 length: 15; CDR3 DNA: TGTGCCAGCAAACGGACTAGCGGGGGGGAAAATGAGCAGTTCTTC; CDR3 protein: CASKRTSGGENEQFF
V gene: TRBV5-1; clone size: once; J gene: TRBJ2-1; D gene: -; CDR3 length: 16; CDR3 DNA: TGCGCCAGCAGCCCCCAGGGGTGGATGGGTAGCAATGAGCAGTTCTTC; CDR3 protein: CASSPQGWMGSNEQFF
V gene: TRBV2; clone size: -; J gene: TRBJ2-1; D gene: TRBD2; CDR3 length: 14; CDR3 DNA: TGTGCCAGCAGTGACATACTAGCGGGAGGCGAGCAGTTCTTC; CDR3 protein: CASSDILAGGEQFF
V gene: TRBV5-4; clone size: -; J gene: TRBJ1-1; D gene: TRBD1; CDR3 length: 16; CDR3 DNA: TGTGCCAGCAGCTTGGCCAAGAGGCAGGGGGACACTGAAGCTTTCTTT; CDR3 protein: CASSLAKRQGDTEAFF
V gene: TRBV7-9; clone size: -; J gene: TRBJ2-7; D gene: TRBD1; CDR3 length: 16; CDR3 DNA: TGTGCCAGCAGCTTACTGGGGGGGACAGGGATGTACGAGCAGTACTTC; CDR3 protein: CASSLLGGTGMYEQYF
V gene: TRBV6-5; clone size: -; J gene: TRBJ1-3; D gene: -; CDR3 length: 13; CDR3 DNA: TGTGCCAGCAGGGGGCTGGCTGGAAACACCATATATTTT; CDR3 protein: CASRGLAGNTIYF
V gene: TRBV19; clone size: -; J gene: TRBJ2-5; D gene: -; CDR3 length: 14; CDR3 DNA: TGTGCCAGTAGCCCCGGGAGTCTCCAAGAGACCCAGTACTTC; CDR3 protein: CASSPGSLQETQYF
V gene: TRBV11-3; clone size: -; J gene: TRBJ2-1; D gene: TRBD2; CDR3 length: 15; CDR3 DNA: TGTGCCAGCAGCTTAGGTCTAGCGGGATTGGATGAGCAGTTCTTC; CDR3 protein: CASSLGLAGLDEQFF
V gene: TRBV19; clone size: -; J gene: TRBJ2-6; D gene: -; CDR3 length: 18; CDR3 DNA: TGTGCCAGTAGTATAGAGTTGGGCGTTTTCTCTGGGGCCAACGTCCTGACTTTC; CDR3 protein: CASSIELGVFSGANVLTF
V gene: TRBV5-1; clone size: once; J gene: TRBJ1-5; D gene: -; CDR3 length: 15; CDR3 DNA: TGCGCCAGCAGCTTGGACTCAGGGGTCAATCAGCCCCAGCATTTT; CDR3 protein: CASSLDSGVNQPQHF
V gene: TRBV6-5; clone size: once; J gene: TRBJ2-2; D gene: TRBD1; CDR3 length: 14; CDR3 DNA: TGTGCCAGCATTACCGGGACAGACACCGGGGAGCTGTTTTTT; CDR3 protein: CASITGTDTGELFF
V gene: TRBV10-1; clone size: once; J gene: TRBJ2-2; D gene: -; CDR3 length: 15; CDR3 DNA: TGCGCCAGCAGCCCACTAGATTTGAGGGCCGGGGAGCTGTTTTTT; CDR3 protein: CASSPLDLRAGELFF
V gene: TRBV3-1/TRBV3-2; clone size: -; J gene: TRBJ1-3; D gene: TRBD1; CDR3 length: 16; CDR3 DNA: TGTGCCAGCAGCCAAGGGGACAGGGGATCTGGAAACACCATATATTTT; CDR3 protein: CASSQGDRGSGNTIYF
V gene: TRBV10-2; clone size: -; J gene: TRBJ2-6; D gene: TRBD1; CDR3 length: 16; CDR3 DNA: TGCGCCAGCAGCCGCGACAGGGATTCCGGGGCCAACGTCCTGACTTTC; CDR3 protein: CASSRDRDSGANVLTF
V gene: TRBV6-5; clone size: -; J gene: TRBJ2-3; D gene: -; CDR3 length: 13; CDR3 DNA: TGTGCCAGCAGTTACGAGGGCGGAGATACGCAGTATTTT; CDR3 protein: CASSYEGGDTQYF
V gene: TRBV12-3/TRBV12-4; clone size: -; J gene: TRBJ2-3; D gene: -; CDR3 length: 13; CDR3 DNA: TGTGCCAGCAGTCCCCTCCGGAGAGATACGCAGTATTTT; CDR3 protein: CASSPLRRDTQYF
V gene: TRBV7-9; clone size: -; J gene: TRBJ1-2; D gene: -; CDR3 length: 11; CDR3 DNA: TGTGCCAGCAGCCACGGAGATGGCTACACCTTC; CDR3 protein: CASSHGDGYTF
V gene: TRBV20-1; clone size: -; J gene: TRBJ2-1; D gene: TRBD2; CDR3 length: 18; CDR3 DNA: TGCAGTGCTCGTGGACTAGCGGGAGGGAGGGTTTCCTACAATGAGCAGTTCTTC; CDR3 protein: CSARGLAGGRVSYNEQFF
V gene: TRBV7-2; clone size: -; J gene: TRBJ2-7; D gene: -; CDR3 length: 11; CDR3 DNA: TGTGCGATCCGGGACTCCTACGAGCAGTACTTC; CDR3 protein: CAIRDSYEQYF
V gene: TRBV24-1; clone size: -; J gene: TRBJ2-2; D gene: -; CDR3 length: 14; CDR3 DNA: TGTGCCACCAGTGACCTGACCCGGGCCGGGGAGCTGTTTTTT; CDR3 protein: CATSDLTRAGELFF
V gene: TRBV3-1/TRBV3-2; clone size: -; J gene: TRBJ2-1; D gene: TRBD2; CDR3 length: 19; CDR3 DNA: TGTGCCAGCAGCCTCCAAGGGGGACTAGCGGGAGAAATCTACAATGAGCAGTTCTTC; CDR3 protein: CASSLQGGLAGEIYNEQFF
V gene: TRBV7-2; clone size: -; J gene: TRBJ2-5; D gene: -; CDR3 length: 15; CDR3 DNA: TGTGCCAGCAGCTTACCAACAGCAGGGCAGGAGACCCAGTACTTC; CDR3 protein: CASSLPTAGQETQYF
V gene: TRBV6-6; clone size: -; J gene: TRBJ2-3; D gene: TRBD2; CDR3 length: 16; CDR3 DNA: TGTGCCAGCAGTCCAAGGACTAGCGGGAGCACAGATACGCAGTATTTT; CDR3 protein: CASSPRTSGSTDTQYF
V gene: TRBV19; clone size: -; J gene: TRBJ1-1; D gene: -; CDR3 length: 14; CDR3 DNA: TGTGCCAGTAGTAAGGGCAGGGGGAACACTGAAGCTTTCTTT; CDR3 protein: CASSKGRGNTEAFF
V gene: TRBV11-3; clone size: -; J gene: TRBJ2-1; D gene: TRBD2; CDR3 length: 18; CDR3 DNA: TGTGCCAGCAGCCCCAATATTCCGGGACTAGCAGCCTACAATGAGCAGTTCTTC; CDR3 protein: CASSPNIPGLAAYNEQFF
V gene: TRBV24-1; clone size: -; J gene: TRBJ2-7; D gene: -; CDR3 length: 13; CDR3 DNA: TGTGCCACCAGTGAGGGCTACGGGAACGAGCAGTACTTC; CDR3 protein: CATSEGYGNEQYF
V gene: TRBV9; clone size: -; J gene: TRBJ2-3; D gene: TRBD1; CDR3 length: 14; CDR3 DNA: TGTGCCAGCAGCGTAGAACAGGGGACAGATACGCAGTATTTT; CDR3 protein: CASSVEQGTDTQYF
V gene: TRBV2; clone size: -; J gene: TRBJ1-1; D gene: TRBD1; CDR3 length: 12; CDR3 DNA: TGTGCCAGCACCAGAGGACAGGGCGAAGCTTTCTTT; CDR3 protein: CASTRGQGEAFF
V gene: TRBV12-5; clone size: -; J gene: TRBJ2-1; D gene: TRBD2; CDR3 length: 15; CDR3 DNA: TGTGCTAGTGGTTTGGTAGGCGGGGGGGGCAATGAGCAGTTCTTC; CDR3 protein: CASGLVGGGGNEQFF
V gene: TRBV7-6; clone size: -; J gene: TRBJ2-3; D gene: TRBD2; CDR3 length: 18; CDR3 DNA: TGTGCCAGCACCACCCTACCGGGACTAGCCCCAGGAGCCGTTACGCAGTATTTT; CDR3 protein: CASTTLPGLAPGAVTQYF
V gene: TRBV4-2; clone size: -; J gene: TRBJ2-1; D gene: -; CDR3 length: 11; CDR3 DNA: TGTGCCACGGGACTGTACAATGAGCAGTTCTTC; CDR3 protein: CATGLYNEQFF
V gene: TRBV24-1; clone size: -; J gene: TRBJ2-2; D gene: -; CDR3 length: 16; CDR3 DNA: TGTGCCACCGACTGGGGCGGGACCACGAACACCGGGGAGCTGTTTTTT; CDR3 protein: CATDWGGTTNTGELFF
V gene: TRBV7-9; clone size: -; J gene: TRBJ1-1; D gene: -; CDR3 length: 14; CDR3 DNA: TGTGCCAGCAGCTTGGGGACACTGGGGACTGAAGCTTTCTTT; CDR3 protein: CASSLGTLGTEAFF
V gene: TRBV13; clone size: -; J gene: TRBJ1-2; D gene: TRBD1; CDR3 length: 18; CDR3 DNA: TGTGCCAGCAGCTCGGGGCCCATCAAGACAGGGGGTTATGATGGCTACACCTTC; CDR3 protein: CASSSGPIKTGGYDGYTF
V gene: TRBV12-3/TRBV12-4; clone size: -; J gene: TRBJ2-5; D gene: -; CDR3 length: 12; CDR3 DNA: TGTGCCAGCAGTTTCGGGGGAGAGACCCAGTACTTC; CDR3 protein: CASSFGGETQYF
V gene: TRBV9; clone size: -; J gene: TRBJ1-1; D gene: TRBD1; CDR3 length: 15; CDR3 DNA: TGTGCCAGCAGCGTAGGGGATATGGACAGGACTGAAGCTTTCTTT; CDR3 protein: CASSVGDMDRTEAFF
V gene: TRBV4-2; clone size: -; J gene: TRBJ2-7; D gene: -; CDR3 length: 17; CDR3 DNA: TGTGCCAGCAGCCAAGGAGGGTTGGATGGGGTTCCCTACGAGCAGTACTTC; CDR3 protein: CASSQGGLDGVPYEQYF
V gene: TRBV5-1; clone size: -; J gene: TRBJ2-3; D gene: -; CDR3 length: 13; CDR3 DNA: TGCGCCAGCAGCGGGGGCGACACAGATACGCAGTATTTT; CDR3 protein: CASSGGDTDTQYF
V gene: TRBV5-4; clone size: -; J gene: TRBJ1-1; D gene: -; CDR3 length: 16; CDR3 DNA: TGTGCCAGCAGCTGGGGAAATGGGCGACTAGGGACTGAAGCTTTCTTT; CDR3 protein: CASSWGNGRLGTEAFF